A selection of T cell receptor beta chains follows, all from one sample in a study of blood T cell repertoires in COVID-19. TCRdb's copy holds only in-frame clones and misses some; the assay was immunoSEQ multiplex PCR. The table has about 210,000 clones, approximately 86% seen once; the top ten hold 3%. Sequencing input: peripheral blood. The receptor set was obtained from a man in his sixties with acute or convalescent COVID-19. The CDR3 runs from the conserved cysteine through the conserved F or W. A D gene is named only where the DNA matches it firmly. A row's size may be missing; if present it is once, few, many or a size class.

TRBV5-1	TRBJ2-5	-	TRBD2	CASRSLGGSQETQYF	TGCGCCAGCAGGTCTTTGGGGGGGTCCCAAGAGACCCAGTACTTC
TRBV18	TRBJ2-5	-	TRBD1	CASSRQGVSVEETQYF	TGTGCCAGCTCCAGACAGGGGGTCTCCGTCGAAGAGACCCAGTACTTC
TRBV12-3/TRBV12-4	TRBJ2-3	-	-	CASMYLSTDTQYF	TGTGCCAGCATGTATCTTAGCACAGATACGCAGTATTTT
TRBV7-2	TRBJ2-4	-	-	CASSLVGGKNIQYF	TGTGCCAGCAGCTTAGTCGGGGGCAAAAACATTCAGTACTTC
TRBV25-1	TRBJ1-3	-	-	CASSEFGGGSGNTIYF	TGTGCCAGCAGTGAATTTGGCGGGGGAAGTGGAAACACCATATATTTT
TRBV9	TRBJ1-5	-	TRBD1	CASSVGTGGGNQPQHF	TGTGCCAGCAGCGTAGGAACAGGGGGCGGCAATCAGCCCCAGCATTTT
TRBV7-2	TRBJ1-6	-	-	CASSSPGTTYNSPLHF	TGTGCCAGCAGCTCCCCCGGGACAACCTATAATTCACCCCTCCACTTT
TRBV5-4	TRBJ2-1	-	-	CASSSDRSSYNEQFF	TGTGCCAGCAGCTCCGACAGGAGCTCCTACAATGAGCAGTTCTTC
TRBV27	TRBJ2-5	-	TRBD2	CASSLGLASETQYF	TGTGCCAGCAGTTTGGGACTAGCCTCGGAGACCCAGTACTTC
TRBV6-5	TRBJ1-6	-	TRBD1	CASSYRRGQGGSPLHF	TGTGCCAGCAGTTACCGCAGGGGACAGGGGGGATCACCCCTCCACTTT
TRBV15	TRBJ1-2	-	TRBD1	CATSARDRGTYGYTF	TGTGCCACCAGCGCCCGGGACAGGGGGACCTATGGCTACACCTTC
TRBV9	TRBJ1-1	-	-	CASSVSGMNTEAFF	TGTGCCAGCAGCGTTTCAGGGATGAACACTGAAGCTTTCTTT
TRBV6-6	TRBJ1-1	few	-	CASRASAEAFF	TGTGCCAGCCGTGCTTCGGCTGAAGCTTTCTTT
TRBV9	TRBJ1-1	-	-	CASSPRGGTNTEAFF	TGTGCCAGCAGCCCGCGTGGAGGGACGAACACTGAAGCTTTCTTT
TRBV29-1	TRBJ2-5	-	-	CSASPEAETQYF	TGCAGCGCGTCTCCGGAGGCAGAGACCCAGTACTTC
TRBV3-1/TRBV3-2	TRBJ2-5	-	-	CASSHGEETQYF	TGTGCCAGCAGCCACGGGGAAGAGACCCAGTACTTC
TRBV27	TRBJ2-5	-	-	CATLPSWAAQETQYF	TGTGCAACACTTCCCTCGTGGGCAGCCCAAGAGACCCAGTACTTC
TRBV11-2	TRBJ1-2	-	-	CASSLDRGRNYGYTF	TGTGCCAGCAGCTTAGATCGAGGCAGAAACTATGGCTACACCTTC
TRBV5-5	TRBJ1-5	-	-	CASSPRVGANQPQHF	TGTGCCAGCAGCCCCAGGGTGGGGGCCAATCAGCCCCAGCATTTT
TRBV5-5	TRBJ1-2	-	TRBD1	CASSLYVDRARGYTF	TGTGCCAGCAGCTTGTATGTCGACAGGGCCAGGGGCTACACCTTC
TRBV11-2	TRBJ2-7	-	TRBD2	CASSRGGLNSYEQYF	TGTGCCAGCAGTCGCGGGGGGCTTAACTCCTACGAGCAGTACTTC
TRBV15	TRBJ2-6	-	-	CATRPWSGPPVANVLTF	TGTGCCACCAGACCCTGGAGTGGCCCACCTGTTGCCAACGTCCTGACTTTC
TRBV11-2	TRBJ2-1	once	TRBD2	CASSSRTSGGNEQFF	TGTGCCAGCAGCTCACGGACTAGCGGGGGCAATGAGCAGTTCTTC
TRBV21-1	TRBJ1-4	-	-	CASSSRLSVPWMGLNEKLFF	TGTGCCAGCAGCAGTCGACTGTCAGTCCCCTGGATGGGTCTTAATGAAAAACTGTTTTTT
TRBV7-9	TRBJ1-5	-	-	CASSEGSLNQPQHF	TGTGCCAGCAGTGAGGGCAGCCTCAATCAGCCCCAGCATTTT
TRBV6-1	TRBJ2-1	-	TRBD2	CASSDTLIGWAAGGFNEQFF	TGTGCCAGCAGTGACACGTTGATCGGTTGGGCAGCGGGGGGGTTCAATGAGCAGTTCTTC
TRBV29-1	TRBJ1-2	-	-	CSIVLDSNYGYTF	TGCAGCATTGTTTTGGACAGTAACTATGGCTACACCTTC
TRBV18	TRBJ1-1	few	-	CASSLGENTEAFF	TGTGCCAGCTCCCTAGGGGAGAACACTGAAGCTTTCTTT
TRBV9	TRBJ1-2	-	-	CASSVATGFNYGYTF	TGTGCCAGCAGCGTAGCTACAGGCTTTAACTATGGCTACACCTTC